One sample yielded the 23 T cell receptor beta chains listed below, sequenced in a study of identical twins. TCRdb recomputed calls from the 5' RACE reads with MiXCR, one row per CDR3 protein. The profile shows about 1.7 million distinct CDR3 sequences, around 29% of them singletons. Material for sequencing was cord blood. The receptors originated from a newborn girl in good health.

The sample holds many counts of this clonotype. This sequence joins TRBV5-1 and TRBJ2-7; a weak D match, TRBD2 (6 bases). The V gene's germline CDR1 is SGHRS and CDR2 YFSETQ. The CDR3 length is 15 residues. V was cut by 1 base and J by 3 bases, with 14 bases left in between. CDR3 sequence (DNA): TGCGCCAGCAGCTTGCGAATGGAGGGAGACTACGAGCAGTACTTC. Its translation is CASSLRMEGDYEQYF.

The sample holds a few counts of this clonotype. This chain joins TRBV24-1 and TRBJ2-1, with D perhaps matching TRBD1 or TRBD2 (6 bases each). V lost 5 bases and J 0 bases, leaving 13 bases between the germline ends. The CDR3 totals 16 residues. Germline CDR1 and CDR2: KGHDR and SFDVKD. This CDR3 reads CATSASGASSYNEQFF. DNA of the CDR3: TGTGCCACCAGTGCATCGGGGGCGAGCTCCTACAATGAGCAGTTCTTC.

This rearrangement joins TRBV6-5 to TRBJ1-4, with no clear D. The germline V gene encodes CDR1 MNHEY and CDR2 SVGAGI. This CDR3 has 14 amino acids. V lost 5 bases and J lost 5, with 12 bases in between. The CDR3 region is CASSTMGGNEKLFF. CDR3 DNA: TGTGCCAGCAGTACTATGGGAGGAAATGAAAAACTGTTTTTT.

The chain is built from TRBV7-2 and TRBJ2-1; D perhaps matches TRBD2 (5 bases). The CDR3 has 13 amino acids. V gave up 0 bases and J gave up 9 bases, with 9 bases separating them. CDR1 is SGHTA and CDR2 is FQGNSA in the germline V gene. The CDR3, as DNA: TGTGCCAGCAGCTTAGCCGGAGAGGGTGAGCAGTTCTTC. Amino acids: CASSLAGEGEQFF.

This clonotype was counted only a few times. This chain joins TRBV12-3 or TRBV12-4 and TRBJ2-3; the match to TRBD1 covers 8 bases. V lost 6 bases and J lost 5; bases outside the gene matches: 7. This CDR3 is 14 amino acids long. The CDR3 DNA reads TGTGCCAGCAGCTTGGACAGGGCTGGAGATACGCAGTATTTT. Amino acids: CASSLDRAGDTQYF.

The chain carries TRBV6-1 and TRBJ2-5; the D is unclear. V was shortened by 1 base and J by 1 base, with 10 bases between the two germline ends. CDR1 MNHNS and CDR2 SASEGT come from the germline V gene. The CDR3 loop spans 15 amino acids. The CDR3 protein is CASSEGFGSQETQYF. DNA for the CDR3: TGTGCCAGCAGTGAAGGATTCGGCAGCCAAGAGACCCAGTACTTC.

V usage is TRBV29-1 and J usage is TRBJ2-7; no clear D. V lost 4 bases to trimming and J lost 3 bases, with 7 bases between them. Germline V gene lookup returns CDR1 SQVTM and CDR2 ANQGSEA. This CDR3 is 11 amino acids long. CDR3 region: CSVASDYEQYF. The CDR3 nucleotides are TGCAGCGTTGCCTCCGACTACGAGCAGTACTTC.

The chain uses TRBV29-1 and TRBJ2-7; D not certain. This CDR3 region has 11 residues. Trimming removed 4 bases at V and 3 bases at J, with 7 bases between. Germline CDR1 and CDR2: SQVTM and ANQGSEA. The CDR3 DNA reads as TGCAGCGTTGGATTCCTCTACGAGCAGTACTTC. This gives the protein CSVGFLYEQYF.

The rearrangement uses TRBV5-1 and TRBJ2-1, with 8 bases identical to TRBD2. Germline loops: CDR1 SGHRS, CDR2 YFSETQ. The CDR3 consists of 15 residues. The trim removed 1 base at V and 5 bases at J, leaving 5 bases unmatched. The CDR3 DNA reads as TGCGCCAGCAGCTTGTCACTAGCGGTAAACAATGAGCAGTTCTTC. The encoded protein is CASSLSLAVNNEQFF.

This clonotype was picked up a small number of times. This sequence joins TRBV27 and TRBJ2-7; TRBD1 aligns across 9 bases. The V and J ends lost 3 bases and 5 bases, in that order; junction bases with no gene match: 5. The germline gives CDR1 MNHEY, CDR2 SMNVEV (reference sequence). The CDR3 runs 14 residues. CDR3 in amino acids: CASSFWDRENEQYF. CDR3 in DNA: TGTGCCAGCAGTTTTTGGGACAGGGAAAACGAGCAGTACTTC.

The chain uses TRBV19 and TRBJ1-1; D might be TRBD1 (5 bases). The CDR3 is 15 amino acids. CDR1 is LNHDA and CDR2 is SQIVND in the germline V gene (reference sequence). Trimming cost V 3 bases and J 1 base, with 12 bases left between them. The CDR3 DNA reads as TGTGCCAGTAGTATGGGGGTGGCCCCGAACACTGAAGCTTTCTTT. As protein: CASSMGVAPNTEAFF. Looking up the rest from reference TRBV19 and TRBJ1-1 gives the full variable domain: DGGITQSPKYLFRKEGQNVTLSCEQNLNHDAMYWYRQDPGQGLRLIYYSQIVNDFQKGDIAEGYSVSREKKESFPLTVTSAQKNPTAFYLCASSMGVAPNTEAFFGQGTRLTVV.

This sequence joins TRBV15 and TRBJ2-1, with unresolved D. Germline loops: CDR1 LNHNV, CDR2 YYDKDF (reference sequence). Trimming removed 4 bases from V and 4 bases from J, with 11 bases in between. The CDR3 is 14 amino acids. CDR3 in DNA: TGTGCCACCAGCACACCGCCCCCTTACAATGAGCAGTTCTTC. This encodes CATSTPPPYNEQFF.

The chain joins TRBV28 to TRBJ2-1; 8 nucleotides line up with TRBD2. Unmatched junction bases numbered 12, after V lost 3 bases and J lost 8 bases. Germline CDR1 is MDHEN and CDR2 is SYDVKM. CDR3 length equals 16 residues. CDR3 protein: CASSLGRLRGADEQFF. The CDR3 DNA is TGTGCCAGCAGTTTGGGTCGGTTGCGGGGGGCCGATGAGCAGTTCTTC.

J is TRBJ1-1 and V is TRBV9; D not resolved. V was pared by 4 bases and J by 4 bases, with 17 bases between. Germline V gene sequence: CDR1 SGDLS, CDR2 YYNGEE. The CDR3 spans 15 residues. CDR3 loop: CASSPRGWGGTEAFF. CDR3 DNA: TGTGCCAGCAGCCCAAGAGGGTGGGGAGGCACTGAAGCTTTCTTT.

The J gene is TRBJ2-3, the V gene TRBV20-1; 9 bases map to TRBD2. Germline V gene lookup returns CDR1 DFQATT and CDR2 SNEGSKA (reference sequence). The J segment lost 6 bases and the V segment lost 3 bases, leaving 7 bases of the junction unmatched. This CDR3 region has 14 residues. The CDR3 spells CSARVLAGSDTQYF. The DNA of the CDR3 is TGCAGTGCTAGGGTTCTAGCGGGGTCCGATACGCAGTATTTT.

Remarks on this clonotype: Since the CDR3 does not end with the conserved phenylalanine or tryptophan, this likely comes from a read error. V usage is TRBV20-1 and J usage is TRBJ1-2; 7 nucleotides line up with TRBD1. The germline gives CDR1 DFQATT, CDR2 SNEGSKA (reference sequence). The junction had 13 bases not matched to a gene; V was cut back by 6 bases and J by 6 bases. This CDR3 comprises 14 residues. CDR3 protein: CSACPETGKNGYTV. The CDR3 DNA reads as TGCAGTGCGTGCCCGGAGACAGGGAAGAATGGCTACACCGTC.

This chain connects TRBV3-1 to TRBJ2-5; D is undetermined. The CDR3 has 13 amino acids. Germline CDR1 reads LGHDT; CDR2 reads YNNKEL (reference sequence). Trimming removed 4 bases at V and 11 bases at J, with 17 bases between. Written as DNA, the CDR3 is TGTGCCAGCAGCCCCGAAGACCACAATGAGCAGTACTTC. It codes for CASSPEDHNEQYF.

This clonotype was seen just once. This chain joins TRBV20-1 and TRBJ2-1, with unresolved D. The germline CDR1 and CDR2 sequences are DFQATT and SNEGSKA (reference sequence). The germline V and J ends were trimmed by 8 bases and 0 bases, with 11 bases remaining between them. The CDR3 is made up of 13 amino acids. Written as DNA, the CDR3 is TGCAGTCCGACCGGGCGCTCCTACAATGAGCAGTTCTTC. Encoded protein: CSPTGRSYNEQFF.

The chain uses TRBV9 and TRBJ2-1; D gene ambiguous. Trimming removed 4 bases from V and 4 bases from J, with 15 bases in between. The CDR3 is made up of 15 amino acids. In germline, CDR1 is SGDLS, CDR2 YYNGEE. Here the CDR3 DNA reads TGTGCCAGCAGCTCCCGACCATCGCTGTACAATGAGCAGTTCTTC. Translated, it gives CASSSRPSLYNEQFF.

This clonotype has a handful of counts. The J gene is TRBJ2-7, the V gene TRBV6-6; 8 positions match TRBD1. The CDR3 runs to 16 residues. With V trimmed by 2 bases and J by 7 bases, 13 bases remained unmatched. From germline, CDR1 is MNHNY and CDR2 SVGAGI (reference sequence). The CDR3 protein is CASSYSRGPQYNEQYF. DNA for the CDR3: TGTGCCAGCAGTTACAGCAGGGGGCCCCAGTACAATGAGCAGTACTTC.

The chain has TRBV6-1 and TRBJ1-5, with a tentative D call TRBD1 (5 bases). CDR1 and CDR2 (germline): MNHNS, SASEGT. The V gene lost 3 bases and the J gene lost 7 bases, with 13 bases spanning the gap. The CDR3 is made up of 14 amino acids. The CDR3 is CASSEVGQGQPQHF. CDR3 sequence (DNA): TGTGCCAGCAGTGAGGTGGGGCAAGGGCAGCCCCAGCATTTT.

The chain uses TRBV6-5 and TRBJ2-6, with 9 nucleotides matching TRBD2. The ends lost 1 base at V and 0 bases at J; junction bases unmatched: 16. CDR1 is MNHEY and CDR2 is SVGAGI in the germline V gene. CDR3 length equals 22 residues. The CDR3 region has the DNA TGTGCCAGCAGTTACTATCGTTCCCCAGGCGGGAGGGCAAACTCTGGGGCCAACGTCCTGACTTTC. Translation gives CASSYYRSPGGRANSGANVLTF.

In this sample, this clonotype turned up a few times. This chain uses TRBV28 with TRBJ2-4, with D perhaps TRBD2 (6 bases). Germline CDR1 and CDR2: MDHEN and SYDVKM. The CDR3 contains 16 residues. V dropped 10 bases and J dropped 0 bases, with 19 bases sitting between them. CDR3 sequence: CATHSRGYLAKNIQYF. The CDR3 bases are TGTGCCACCCATTCACGGGGGTACCTAGCCAAAAACATTCAGTACTTC.